The entry that follows covers one TCR beta chain sequence. The target antigen is unknown. Regarding donors, all were healthy bone marrow donors. The CDR3 has 15 amino acids. The germline CDR1 and CDR2 sequences are SGHRS and YFSETQ. V lost 4 bases to trimming and J lost 2 bases, with 13 bases between them. This sample is part of a study of cytomegalovirus exposure and HLA in healthy donors. Study outcomes and limitations: Sequencing depth roughly uniform across donors was assumed in presence/absence analyses.

Primers for the PCR totalled 60 Vbeta and 13 Jbeta. Only in-frame clones appear in the TCRdb table, and some are missing; sequencing was by immunoSEQ multiplex PCR. The sample includes 85,000 to 95,000 clones, less than 85% of them seen just once. The source is a man aged 30-40 years in good health and CMV-seropositive. The V and J genes are TRBV5-1 and TRBJ1-5; no clear D gene. Source material: PBMCs. The CDR3 nucleotides read TGCGCCAGCAGCATCGGAGCGGGAGGCAATCAGCCCCAGCATTTT. Amino acids: CASSIGAGGNQPQHF.